The present TCR beta chain was sequenced within a study of cytomegalovirus exposure and HLA in healthy donors. On the study more broadly: The same platform was used for the roughly 110 validation repertoires as for the roughly 700 first-cohort repertoires, as reported in a later analysis.

The donors were in the roughly 120-subject validation cohort, distinct from the approximately 700-subject first cohort. Here immunoSEQ multiplex PCR was the method, and the copy in TCRdb shows in-frame clones only, minus some. This table holds 140,000 or so clones, 80% to 90% found once. Per germline, CDR1 MNHEY and CDR2 SVGAGI. The CDR3 extends over 13 amino acids. With 0 bases removed from V and 7 bases from J, the gap between germline ends came to 9 bases. The receptor was isolated from a woman in her 30s in good health and CMV-seropositive. The sample taken for sequencing was PBMCs. The chain carries TRBV6-5 and TRBJ1-2; possible D gene TRBD1, 5 bases. The CDR3 here is CASSYSTRVGYTF. CDR3 bases: TGTGCCAGCAGTTACTCGACCAGGGTTGGCTACACCTTC.